What follows are 3 T cell receptor beta chains derived from one specimen sequenced in a study of cytomegalovirus exposure and HLA in healthy donors. Primers included in the PCR were 60 Vbeta and 13 Jbeta primers. Using immunoSEQ multiplex PCR, the repertoire was profiled, and TCRdb retains in-frame clones only, with some absent. The sample shows 150,000 to 200,000 clones, approximately 86% of them seen only once. The sequencing input was PBMCs. All receptors come from a woman aged 18-35 years in good health and CMV-seronegative.

The rearrangement joins TRBV28 to TRBJ1-2; weak D call: TRBD1 (5 bases). Germline CDR1 reads MDHEN; CDR2 reads SYDVKM. Trimming removed 5 bases at V and 7 bases at J, with 14 bases between. The CDR3 length is 13 residues. The CDR3 DNA is TGTGCCAGCAGTCTGGGGGGAACTATTGGCTACACCTTC. Translation: CASSLGGTIGYTF.

This clone appeared a few times. The J gene is TRBJ1-1, the V gene TRBV10-2, with a tentative D call TRBD1 (6 bases). Trimming pared 6 bases from V and 5 bases from J, leaving 16 bases between. This CDR3 spans 14 amino acids. CDR1 WSHSY and CDR2 SAAADI come from the germline V gene. CDR3 residues: CASRDSQGKTEAFF. The CDR3 DNA is TGCGCCAGCAGAGACTCACAGGGTAAGACTGAAGCTTTCTTT.

The chain recombines TRBV10-2 with TRBJ2-1; a weak D match, TRBD2 (5 bases). With 3 bases removed from V and 2 bases from J, the gap between germline ends came to 8 bases. CDR1 and CDR2 (germline): WSHSY, SAAADI. This CDR3 spans 14 amino acids. The chain's CDR3 is CASSEGGTYNEQFF. The CDR3 DNA reads TGCGCCAGCAGTGAAGGAGGTACCTACAATGAGCAGTTCTTC.